Reported below is one T cell receptor beta chain. This CDR3 has 16 residues. V was pared by 5 bases and J by 9 bases, with 23 bases between. From germline, CDR1 is MNHEY and CDR2 SVGEGT. Here immunoSEQ multiplex PCR was the method, and the copy in TCRdb shows in-frame clones only, minus some. The sample consists of 55,000 or so clones, 65% to 80% of them appearing once. The sample is drawn from a study of blood T cell repertoires in COVID-19. J is TRBJ2-1 and V is TRBV6-2 or TRBV6-3, with a weak D call TRBD2 (6 bases). Sequencing was carried out using peripheral blood. The receptor was isolated from a man in his thirties or forties with COVID-19, enrolled during active disease. CDR3 region: CASSRGTWLPAGEQFF. CDR3 DNA sequence: TGTGCCAGCAGTCGCGGGACCTGGTTGCCTGCGGGTGAGCAGTTCTTC.